These T cell receptor beta chains were read from a single sample in a study of identifying expanded T cells in peripheral blood. Sequencing used immunoSEQ multiplex PCR; TCRdb keeps in-frame clones, though not all of them. The data contain tens of thousands of clones, approximately 85% of them singletons. The specimen sequenced was blood. The receptors shown here come from a person aged 18-69 years in good health. Both conserved end residues are part of each CDR3. A D gene is named only where the DNA matches it firmly. A row's size may be missing; if present it is once, few, many or a size class.

size	D	V	J	DNA	CDR3
.	TRBD2	TRBV5-1	TRBJ2-2	TGCGCCAGCAGCCCTCAAAGCGGGGGGAGCACCGGGGAGCTGTTTTTT	CASSPQSGGSTGELFF
.	.	TRBV19	TRBJ2-3	TGTGCCAGTAGTCCCAGGCGACAGGTAACTCGAGATACGCAGTATTTT	CASSPRRQVTRDTQYF
.	.	TRBV18	TRBJ1-2	TGTGCCAGCTCACCACGTGAATTTAACTATGGCTACACCTTC	CASSPREFNYGYTF
.	TRBD1	TRBV4-1	TRBJ1-6	TGCGCCAGCAGCCGCGGGGGGGACAGAAATTCACCCCTCCACTTT	CASSRGGDRNSPLHF
.	.	TRBV19	TRBJ2-1	TGTGCCAGTAGTATTAGCAGTTACAATGAGCAGTTCTTC	CASSISSYNEQFF
once	.	TRBV5-6	TRBJ1-2	TGTGCCAGCAGCCCTACAGGCTATGGCTACACCTTC	CASSPTGYGYTF
.	.	TRBV5-4	TRBJ2-2	TGTGCCAGCAGCTTGGCGGGCGAGGCCGGGGAGCTGTTTTTT	CASSLAGEAGELFF
once	.	TRBV18	TRBJ1-1	TGTGCCAGCTCACCACCGTCTCGGGCGAACACTGAAGCTTTCTTT	CASSPPSRANTEAFF
.	.	TRBV19	TRBJ1-1	TGTGCCAGTAGTATAGCGGGGGGAACAGGTTTGAACACTGAAGCTTTCTTT	CASSIAGGTGLNTEAFF
.	.	TRBV10-3	TRBJ2-3	TGTGCCATCAGTGAAGGAACAGGGCCCACAGATACGCAGTATTTT	CAISEGTGPTDTQYF
once	.	TRBV6-5	TRBJ1-2	TGTGCCAGCAGTTACGCCACAGACCTAAACTATGGCTACACCTTC	CASSYATDLNYGYTF
.	.	TRBV7-9	TRBJ1-2	TGTGCCAGCAGCTTAGCAGGGGCAGGGGCCTGGCATGGCTACACCTTC	CASSLAGAGAWHGYTF
.	.	TRBV23-1	TRBJ2-7	TGCGCCAGCAGTCTTGGACTCTCCTACGAGCAGTACTTC	CASSLGLSYEQYF
few	TRBD2	TRBV2	TRBJ2-7	TGTGCCAGCAGGCCCCTAGCGGGGGGCACCTACGAGCAGTACTTC	CASRPLAGGTYEQYF
.	TRBD2	TRBV7-9	TRBJ2-5	TGTGCCAGCAGCTTAGCGGGTCGGGGGGACCAAGAGACCCAGTACTTC	CASSLAGRGDQETQYF
.	.	TRBV7-8	TRBJ1-5	TGTGCCAGCAGCTTAGATCCCAGGAATAGCAATCAGCCCCAGCATTTT	CASSLDPRNSNQPQHF
.	TRBD2	TRBV14	TRBJ2-1	TGTGCCAGCAGCCACCGGACTAGCGGGAGCAATGAGCAGTTCTTC	CASSHRTSGSNEQFF
.	TRBD2	TRBV19	TRBJ2-6	TGTGCCAGTAGTCCTGGGACTAGCGGCTCTGGGGCCAACGTCCTGACTTTC	CASSPGTSGSGANVLTF
.	.	TRBV10-2	TRBJ1-1	TGCGCCAGCAGGGAACCGGCCGACACTGAAGCTTTCTTT	CASREPADTEAFF
few	.	TRBV28	TRBJ1-1	TGTGCCAGCAAGAAGAACACTGAAGCTTTCTTT	CASKKNTEAFF
.	TRBD2	TRBV29-1	TRBJ2-5	TGCAGCGTGGGACTAGCGGGGGGCCAAGAGACCCAGTACTTC	CSVGLAGGQETQYF
.	.	TRBV15	TRBJ2-7	TGTGCCACCAGCAGCGGAGAACCGTATTCCGAGCAGTACTTC	CATSSGEPYSEQYF
.	.	TRBV14	TRBJ1-2	TGTGCCAGCAGCCAAGGGAAATCCCCAGACTATGGCTACACCTTC	CASSQGKSPDYGYTF
.	.	TRBV30	TRBJ1-5	TGTGCCTGGAGTCGAGCGACAGTCGGCAATCAGCCCCAGCATTTT	CAWSRATVGNQPQHF
.	TRBD1	TRBV5-1	TRBJ1-4	TGCGCCAGCAGCTTACGGGACAGGGGGGAAAAACTGTTTTTT	CASSLRDRGEKLFF
.	.	TRBV6-1	TRBJ2-7	TGTGCCAGCAGTGATTGGGCGGACAAAACCTACGAGCAGTACTTC	CASSDWADKTYEQYF
.	TRBD2	TRBV5-4	TRBJ2-3	TGTGCCAGCAGCCCTGGACTAGCGACAGATACGCAGTATTTT	CASSPGLATDTQYF
.	.	TRBV6-1	TRBJ2-3	TGTGCCAGCAGTGAACCACCCCTTGGAGGCACAGATACGCAGTATTTT	CASSEPPLGGTDTQYF
.	.	TRBV7-2	TRBJ2-5	TGTGCCAGCAGCTTAAAACCTCAGAGGCATCAAGAGACCCAGTACTTC	CASSLKPQRHQETQYF
.	.	TRBV10-3	TRBJ2-7	TGTGCCATCAGCAGGGACTACGAGCAGTACTTC	CAISRDYEQYF
.	.	TRBV9	TRBJ2-1	TGTGCCAGCAGCCAAACCCCGACAGAGGCGGGGTATCAGTTCTTC	CASSQTPTEAGYQFF
.	.	TRBV18	TRBJ2-5	TGTGCCAGCTCACCATTCGAACGCGAGACCCAGTACTTC	CASSPFERETQYF
.	.	TRBV9	TRBJ2-5	TGTGCAAGCGGTCCAAGGGAGACCCAGTACTTC	CASGPRETQYF
.	TRBD2	TRBV5-1	TRBJ2-7	TGCGCCAGCAGCGTGAGGCTTAACGCCCCCCCGCCGACTAGCGGGACGCAATGGGTACACGAGCAGTACTTC	CASSVRLNAPPPTSGTQWVHEQYF
.	.	TRBV6-1	TRBJ2-7	TGTGCCAGCAGGGAGACAGGAGCTTCCTACGAGCAGTACTTC	CASRETGASYEQYF
.	TRBD1	TRBV19	TRBJ1-3	TGTGCCAGTAGTAAGGGGGCGACTGGTGGAAACACCATATATTTT	CASSKGATGGNTIYF
.	.	TRBV6-1	TRBJ1-1	TGTGCCAGCAGGGAGGGAGGACCTAGCTCTGAAGCTTTCTTT	CASREGGPSSEAFF
.	.	TRBV19	TRBJ2-2	TGTGCCACCATTCCGGTGGGGGGCGCGAACACCGGGGAGCTGTTTTTT	CATIPVGGANTGELFF
.	.	TRBV5-6	TRBJ1-1	TGTGCCAGCAGCCCGGGGCAAACTGAAGCTTTCTTT	CASSPGQTEAFF
.	.	TRBV12-2	TRBJ2-2	TGTGCAAGTCGCTTAGCGACGGGACAGGGGGCCGGGGAGCTGTTTTTT	CASRLATGQGAGELFF
.	TRBD2	TRBV29-1	TRBJ2-7	TGCAGCGTATATCCTAGCGGAGACCACTCCTACGAGCAGTACTTC	CSVYPSGDHSYEQYF